This is a list of T cell receptor beta chains from one sample in a study of blood T cell repertoires in COVID-19. Libraries were prepared by immunoSEQ multiplex PCR; TCRdb keeps only in-frame clonotypes and omits some of them. The sample carries tens of thousands of clones, about 86% recorded once. The source material was peripheral blood. The source is an elderly man with active or convalescent COVID-19. CDR3s include the opening cysteine and the closing phenylalanine or tryptophan. Fields, in order: J gene, V gene, D gene, clone size, CDR3 protein, CDR3 DNA. D genes are given only for firm matches. The size entry is marked missing in some rows and otherwise reads once, few, many or a size class.

J gene: TRBJ1-1
V gene: TRBV18
D gene: TRBD1
clone size: NA
CDR3 protein: CASSPLGQVNTEAFF
CDR3 DNA: TGTGCCAGCTCACCACTGGGACAGGTGAACACTGAAGCTTTCTTT

J gene: TRBJ2-5
V gene: TRBV6-5
D gene: TRBD2
clone size: NA
CDR3 protein: CASTPSGRRETQYF
CDR3 DNA: TGTGCCAGCACCCCCTCCGGGAGGAGGGAGACCCAGTACTTC

J gene: TRBJ1-1
V gene: TRBV19
D gene: TRBD1
clone size: NA
CDR3 protein: CASSIPRTGDTEAFF
CDR3 DNA: TGTGCCAGTAGTATCCCCAGGACAGGGGACACTGAAGCTTTCTTT

J gene: TRBJ2-3
V gene: TRBV15
D gene: NA
clone size: NA
CDR3 protein: CATSREGALEGRDTQYF
CDR3 DNA: TGTGCCACCAGCAGAGAGGGGGCGCTAGAGGGTCGTGATACGCAGTATTTT

J gene: TRBJ1-1
V gene: TRBV6-2/TRBV6-3
D gene: NA
clone size: few
CDR3 protein: CASSSPGKRGSWSTEAFF
CDR3 DNA: TGTGCCAGCAGTTCCCCAGGGAAAAGGGGGAGCTGGTCCACTGAAGCTTTCTTT

J gene: TRBJ2-1
V gene: TRBV6-5
D gene: TRBD2
clone size: NA
CDR3 protein: CAARGDLDEQFF
CDR3 DNA: TGTGCCGCGCGGGGGGATTTAGATGAGCAGTTCTTC

J gene: TRBJ2-1
V gene: TRBV28
D gene: NA
clone size: NA
CDR3 protein: CASSGLSSASYNEQFF
CDR3 DNA: TGTGCCAGCAGTGGCCTTAGTAGCGCCTCCTACAATGAGCAGTTCTTC

J gene: TRBJ1-2
V gene: TRBV3-1/TRBV3-2
D gene: TRBD1
clone size: NA
CDR3 protein: CASSQMVGQGYGYTF
CDR3 DNA: TGTGCCAGCAGCCAGATGGTAGGACAGGGCTATGGCTACACCTTC

J gene: TRBJ1-3
V gene: TRBV6-6
D gene: NA
clone size: NA
CDR3 protein: CASSYPDSISGNTIYF
CDR3 DNA: TGTGCCAGCAGTTACCCCGACAGTATCTCTGGAAACACCATATATTTT

J gene: TRBJ2-3
V gene: TRBV5-1
D gene: NA
clone size: NA
CDR3 protein: CASSHRAATDTQYF
CDR3 DNA: TGCGCCAGCAGCCACAGGGCTGCCACAGATACGCAGTATTTT

J gene: TRBJ1-5
V gene: TRBV27
D gene: NA
clone size: few
CDR3 protein: CASSLGGPNQPQHF
CDR3 DNA: TGTGCCAGCAGTCTTGGTGGCCCCAATCAGCCCCAGCATTTT

J gene: TRBJ1-4
V gene: TRBV11-2
D gene: TRBD1
clone size: once
CDR3 protein: CASSQLDRAWEKLFF
CDR3 DNA: TGTGCCAGCAGCCAACTGGACAGGGCTTGGGAAAAACTGTTTTTT

J gene: TRBJ2-7
V gene: TRBV28
D gene: NA
clone size: NA
CDR3 protein: CASRGGESSYEQYF
CDR3 DNA: TGTGCCAGCAGGGGCGGGGAGAGCTCCTACGAGCAGTACTTC

J gene: TRBJ2-7
V gene: TRBV19
D gene: TRBD1
clone size: NA
CDR3 protein: CASSITGEHSEQYF
CDR3 DNA: TGTGCCAGTAGTATTACAGGGGAGCACTCCGAGCAGTACTTC

J gene: TRBJ1-3
V gene: TRBV6-5
D gene: TRBD1
clone size: NA
CDR3 protein: CASSYGDRGGNTIYF
CDR3 DNA: TGTGCCAGCAGTTACGGGGACAGGGGTGGAAACACCATATATTTT

J gene: TRBJ2-7
V gene: TRBV7-3
D gene: NA
clone size: few
CDR3 protein: CASSPRAGPLYEQYF
CDR3 DNA: TGTGCCAGCAGCCCCCGGGCGGGGCCACTCTACGAGCAGTACTTC

J gene: TRBJ1-2
V gene: TRBV21-1
D gene: NA
clone size: NA
CDR3 protein: CASSKGWRQSNGYTF
CDR3 DNA: TGTGCCAGCAGCAAAGGTTGGCGACAGTCCAATGGCTACACCTTC

J gene: TRBJ2-3
V gene: TRBV3-1/TRBV3-2
D gene: NA
clone size: NA
CDR3 protein: CASSQWSLATDTQYF
CDR3 DNA: TGTGCCAGCAGCCAATGGTCACTAGCCACAGATACGCAGTATTTT

J gene: TRBJ1-1
V gene: TRBV3-1/TRBV3-2
D gene: TRBD1
clone size: NA
CDR3 protein: CASSLGQGITEAFF
CDR3 DNA: TGTGCCAGCAGCCTTGGACAGGGAATTACTGAAGCTTTCTTT

J gene: TRBJ1-2
V gene: TRBV28
D gene: NA
clone size: NA
CDR3 protein: CASSQGRRRGYTF
CDR3 DNA: TGTGCCAGCAGTCAAGGGAGGCGTCGTGGCTACACCTTC

J gene: TRBJ2-7
V gene: TRBV3-1/TRBV3-2
D gene: NA
clone size: NA
CDR3 protein: CASSQAGRSGYEQYF
CDR3 DNA: TGTGCCAGCAGCCAAGCAGGAAGATCTGGCTACGAGCAGTACTTC

J gene: TRBJ1-6
V gene: TRBV19
D gene: NA
clone size: NA
CDR3 protein: CASSIREILSPLHF
CDR3 DNA: TGTGCCAGTAGTATCCGCGAGATACTATCACCCCTCCACTTT

J gene: TRBJ1-3
V gene: TRBV12-3/TRBV12-4
D gene: NA
clone size: NA
CDR3 protein: CASSFGTGVTIYF
CDR3 DNA: TGTGCCAGCAGTTTCGGGACTGGGGTCACCATATATTTT

J gene: TRBJ2-5
V gene: TRBV10-3
D gene: NA
clone size: NA
CDR3 protein: CAISESRAVETQYF
CDR3 DNA: TGTGCCATCAGTGAGTCCAGGGCTGTCGAGACCCAGTACTTC

J gene: TRBJ2-5
V gene: TRBV10-3
D gene: NA
clone size: NA
CDR3 protein: CAISEGLPRPQETQYF
CDR3 DNA: TGTGCCATCAGTGAGGGGCTCCCCCGGCCCCAAGAGACCCAGTACTTC

J gene: TRBJ1-5
V gene: TRBV27
D gene: NA
clone size: few
CDR3 protein: CASKDLNSNQPQHF
CDR3 DNA: TGTGCCAGCAAAGACTTAAATAGCAATCAGCCCCAGCATTTT

J gene: TRBJ1-2
V gene: TRBV7-2
D gene: TRBD1
clone size: NA
CDR3 protein: CASSLEGARGNYGYTF
CDR3 DNA: TGTGCCAGCAGCTTAGAGGGGGCCCGGGGAAACTATGGCTACACCTTC

J gene: TRBJ2-2
V gene: TRBV6-5
D gene: TRBD2
clone size: once
CDR3 protein: CASSSLAGRDTGELFF
CDR3 DNA: TGTGCCAGCAGTTCCCTAGCGGGGAGGGACACCGGGGAGCTGTTTTTT

J gene: TRBJ2-1
V gene: TRBV7-8
D gene: NA
clone size: NA
CDR3 protein: CASSGGTGSSYNEQFF
CDR3 DNA: TGTGCCAGCAGCGGGGGGACTGGGAGCTCCTACAATGAGCAGTTCTTC

J gene: TRBJ1-1
V gene: TRBV12-3/TRBV12-4
D gene: TRBD1
clone size: few
CDR3 protein: CASSNRGRDEAFF
CDR3 DNA: TGTGCCAGCAGTAACAGGGGGCGGGATGAAGCTTTCTTT

J gene: TRBJ2-2
V gene: TRBV11-3
D gene: TRBD2
clone size: NA
CDR3 protein: CASSFSGGVTGELFF
CDR3 DNA: TGTGCCAGCAGCTTTAGCGGGGGGGTCACCGGGGAGCTGTTTTTT